This T cell receptor beta chain was identified in a study of shared clonotypes between healthy human individuals. Turning to the study itself: The cohort had two women and a few men, ages 18 to 49.

At deep level, the assay was performed. The sequenced material, unsorted PBMC DNA, was run on ten immunoSEQ deep assay plates. Some clones are missing from TCRdb's copy, which holds only in-frame ones; the method was immunoSEQ multiplex PCR. The table lists more than 400,000 clones, over 70% of them singletons. The V gene end was trimmed by 1 base and the J gene end by 7 bases; junction bases not matched to a gene: 9. From germline, CDR1 is SGHDN and CDR2 FVKESK. The CDR3 is 15 residues long. The sample taken for sequencing was PBMCs. The chain links TRBV14 to TRBJ1-2; the match to TRBD1 covers 7 bases. This clonotype originated in a woman in her 40s in good health. Some clones in this sample may be carry-over from other donors' samples. The CDR3, as DNA: TGTGCCAGCAGCCAAGGACCGGGACAGAGCTTTGGCTACACCTTC. It translates to CASSQGPGQSFGYTF.